These 7 T cell receptor beta chains were sequenced from one sample in a study of T cells in Graves' hyperthyroidism and ophthalmopathy. Amplification yielded TCR beta CDR3 regions, with RNA transcripts as the source. The TCR CDR3 was amplified in a first-round RT-PCR using the HTBI primer set. One entry per CDR3 protein, called by TCRdb with MiXCR from the multiplex PCR reads. The sample lists hundreds of thousands of distinct CDR3 sequences, 12% to 15% occurring once. Source material: blood. Every receptor here comes from a woman in her late teens or twenties with Graves' hyperthyroidism.

In its sample, this clonotype was seen many times. In DNA form, the CDR3 reads TGTGCCAGCGGGAGACTAGCGGGTCTCGAGCAGTACTTC. Protein sequence: CASGRLAGLEQYF. V usage is TRBV28 and J usage is TRBJ2-7; 10 bases agree with TRBD2. This CDR3 comprises 13 residues. The germline gives CDR1 MDHEN, CDR2 SYDVKM. J gave up 6 bases and V 8 bases, and 7 bases lay outside the gene matches.

Concerning this clonotype: This could be a read error, since a much larger clone is one nucleotide away. The rearrangement joins TRBV2 to TRBJ1-2; 8 bases agree with TRBD1. The CDR3 covers 14 residues. Germline assignment: CDR1 SNHLY and CDR2 FYNNEI. The CDR3 DNA follows: TGTGTCAGCAGGGGGACAGGCCAAAACTATGGCTACACCTTC. Translation: CVSRGTGQNYGYTF.

There are many counts of this clonotype. This chain uses TRBV28 with TRBJ2-7; D is possibly TRBD1 (6 bases). Looked up from germline, CDR1 is MDHEN and CDR2 is SYDVKM. The length of the CDR3 is 15 residues. Trimming cost V 5 bases and J 9 bases, with 23 bases left between them. CDR3 sequence (DNA): TGTGCCAGCAGTCAATACAGGGTTAGTGTCGGCGGGCAGTACTTC. This gives the protein CASSQYRVSVGGQYF.

Comments on this clonotype: One end of the junction varies from germline; a read error may be responsible. In nucleotides, the CDR3 is TGTGCCAGCAATTTAGAACTAGCGGGCACCGGGGAGCTGTTTTTT. Its translation is CASNLELAGTGELFF. This chain links TRBV12-3 or TRBV12-4 with TRBJ2-2; 9 bases are a match to TRBD2. The CDR3 length is 15 residues.

This clonotype occurred a few times. The rearrangement joins TRBV13 to TRBJ2-7; 8 nucleotides agree with TRBD2. The CDR3 contains 16 residues. Germline CDR1 and CDR2: PRHDT and FYEKMQ (reference sequence). Trimming cost V 0 bases and J 4 bases; bases outside gene matches: 8. CDR3 DNA: TGTGCCAGCAGCTTAGGATGGGGACTAGAAGGATACGAGCAGTACTTC. The encoded protein is CASSLGWGLEGYEQYF.

This clonotype has a handful of counts. This chain's CDR3 is CATRENYEQYF. The CDR3 bases are TGTGCCACCAGAGAGAACTACGAGCAGTACTTC. The chain is built from TRBV15 and TRBJ2-7; D ambiguous. Trimming shortened V by 6 bases and J by 3 bases, and 6 bases separated the two germline ends. Germline loops: CDR1 LNHNV, CDR2 YYDKDF (reference sequence). This CDR3 has 11 amino acids.

The chain has TRBV10-3 and TRBJ2-5, with unresolved D. This CDR3 spans 15 amino acids. V lost 3 bases to trimming and J lost 5 bases, with 16 bases between them. Germline V gene lookup returns CDR1 ENHRY and CDR2 SYGVKD. The CDR3 bases are TGTGCCATCAGTGACGACCTATTAGTCTGGGAGACCCAGTACTTC. Its translation: CAISDDLLVWETQYF.